The rows below give T cell receptor beta chains drawn from one sample of a study of blood T cell repertoires in COVID-19. Clones were read by immunoSEQ multiplex PCR, and TCRdb kept only the in-frame ones, dropping some. This table has more than 250,000 clones, approximately 91% appearing once. Sequencing was done on a sample of peripheral blood. The receptors stem from a human donor in a cohort sampled during active COVID-19. The CDR3 runs from the conserved cysteine through the conserved F or W. D genes are given only for firm matches. Size is omitted from some rows. Given values are once, few, many or a class for expanded clones.

J	D	V	size	CDR3	DNA
TRBJ1-5	-	TRBV7-2	-	CASSQQTTQPQHF	TGTGCCAGCAGCCAACAGACCACTCAGCCCCAGCATTTT
TRBJ2-7	-	TRBV2	-	CASSPYGGSAYVNYEQYF	TGTGCCAGCAGTCCTTATGGCGGTAGCGCCTACGTCAACTACGAGCAGTACTTC
TRBJ1-2	-	TRBV2	once	CASMPGNYGYTF	TGTGCCAGCATGCCCGGGAACTATGGCTACACCTTC
TRBJ2-7	TRBD2	TRBV5-1	-	CASSPRWGGEQYF	TGCGCCAGCAGCCCTCGATGGGGGGGCGAGCAGTACTTC
TRBJ2-2	TRBD1	TRBV5-1	-	CASSLSLNRGTGELFF	TGCGCCAGCAGCTTATCCTTGAACAGGGGTACCGGGGAGCTGTTTTTT
TRBJ1-6	TRBD1	TRBV6-5	-	CASRYDRGINNSPLHF	TGTGCCAGCAGATACGACAGGGGAATCAACAATTCACCCCTCCACTTT
TRBJ1-6	TRBD1	TRBV27	-	CASSLDRVSSYNSPLHF	TGTGCCAGCAGTTTAGACAGGGTTAGCTCCTATAATTCACCCCTCCACTTT
TRBJ1-4	TRBD1	TRBV4-2	-	CASSQTTVMTGVDEKLFF	TGTGCCAGCAGCCAAACAACCGTTATGACAGGGGTGGATGAAAAACTGTTTTTT
TRBJ2-1	-	TRBV6-2/TRBV6-3	-	CASSYSTLRTDVWYNEQFF	TGTGCCAGCAGTTACTCGACGTTGCGTACAGATGTTTGGTACAATGAGCAGTTCTTC
TRBJ2-2	TRBD2	TRBV9	-	CASSPRTSGSFGGELFF	TGTGCCAGCAGCCCGCGGACTAGCGGGAGTTTCGGCGGGGAGCTGTTTTTT
TRBJ1-4	-	TRBV7-8	-	CASSSTVSTNEKLFF	TGTGCCAGCAGCTCGACAGTTTCAACTAATGAAAAACTGTTTTTT
TRBJ2-2	-	TRBV30	-	CAWTENTGELFF	TGTGCCTGGACAGAAAACACCGGGGAGCTGTTTTTT
TRBJ2-7	-	TRBV12-3/TRBV12-4	-	CASSQLGDEQYF	TGTGCCAGCAGTCAACTAGGAGACGAGCAGTACTTC
TRBJ2-7	TRBD1	TRBV24-1	-	CATRTTSRGQGAKMAVSEQYF	TGTGCCACCCGGACCACTTCCCGGGGACAGGGGGCGAAAATGGCGGTCTCCGAGCAGTACTTC
TRBJ1-1	-	TRBV24-1	-	CATSGWAGGTEAFF	TGTGCCACCAGTGGGTGGGCGGGAGGTACTGAAGCTTTCTTT
TRBJ1-1	-	TRBV7-9	-	CASSPPTPLGTEAFF	TGTGCCAGCAGCCCTCCTACACCGCTCGGGACTGAAGCTTTCTTT
TRBJ2-5	-	TRBV7-9	-	CASSVLPSPTGTQYF	TGTGCCAGCAGCGTCCTCCCATCCCCTACCGGGACCCAGTACTTC
TRBJ1-6	TRBD1	TRBV27	-	CASSRDRGGSPLHF	TGTGCCAGCAGCCGGGACAGGGGGGGTTCACCCCTCCACTTT
TRBJ1-5	-	TRBV19	-	CASSDSRGGQPQHF	TGTGCCAGTAGTGACAGTCGGGGAGGTCAGCCCCAGCATTTT
TRBJ1-5	TRBD1	TRBV19	-	CASSGGTVTNQPQHF	TGTGCCAGTAGTGGCGGGACAGTAACGAATCAGCCCCAGCATTTT
TRBJ2-7	TRBD2	TRBV5-6	once	CASSTPIAGGEDEQYF	TGTGCCAGCAGCACCCCGATAGCGGGAGGGGAGGACGAGCAGTACTTC
TRBJ1-5	TRBD1	TRBV7-2	-	CASSRQGHQPQHF	TGTGCCAGCAGCCGACAGGGTCATCAGCCCCAGCATTTT
TRBJ2-2	-	TRBV19	once	CASSIGLSNTGELFF	TGTGCCAGTAGTATAGGCCTAAGTAACACCGGGGAGCTGTTTTTT
TRBJ2-1	TRBD2	TRBV6-4	-	CASSDSGGDYNEQFF	TGTGCCAGCAGCGACAGCGGGGGCGACTATAATGAGCAGTTCTTC
TRBJ1-4	TRBD1	TRBV4-1	few	CASSQPGTANEKLFF	TGCGCCAGCAGCCAGCCTGGGACAGCCAATGAAAAACTGTTTTTT
TRBJ2-7	TRBD2	TRBV3-1/TRBV3-2	-	CASSPLAGAFYEQYF	TGTGCCAGCAGCCCACTAGCGGGAGCCTTCTACGAGCAGTACTTC
TRBJ1-4	-	TRBV10-1	-	CASSESTSPKGENEKLFF	TGCGCCAGCAGTGAGTCGACAAGCCCCAAGGGGGAAAATGAAAAACTGTTTTTT
TRBJ2-1	TRBD2	TRBV3-1/TRBV3-2	-	CASSQVPGASGDYPFYNEQFF	TGTGCCAGCAGCCAAGTCCCGGGGGCTAGCGGGGATTACCCGTTCTACAATGAGCAGTTCTTC
TRBJ1-3	-	TRBV24-1	-	CATSDPPGGEGRNTIYF	TGTGCCACCAGTGACCCCCCGGGGGGGGAGGGAAGAAACACCATATATTTT
TRBJ1-1	-	TRBV5-4	-	CASSRESGNTEAFF	TGTGCCAGCAGCCGGGAGTCGGGGAACACTGAAGCTTTCTTT
TRBJ2-6	-	TRBV6-1	-	CASSENLGPGANVLTF	TGTGCCAGCAGTGAAAATTTGGGGCCAGGGGCCAACGTCCTGACTTTC
TRBJ1-2	TRBD1	TRBV6-5	-	CASSFLDRGNGYTF	TGTGCCAGCAGTTTTCTGGACAGGGGGAATGGCTACACCTTC
TRBJ2-1	TRBD2	TRBV5-1	-	CASSQASGTIPGEQFF	TGCGCCAGCAGCCAAGCTAGCGGAACCATCCCAGGTGAGCAGTTCTTC
TRBJ2-7	TRBD2	TRBV7-2	-	CASSLAGGLFSYEQYF	TGTGCCAGCAGCTTAGCGGGAGGGCTCTTTTCCTACGAGCAGTACTTC
TRBJ1-2	-	TRBV19	-	CASSNPVGYDGYTF	TGTGCCAGTAGTAACCCGGTTGGTTACGATGGCTACACCTTC
TRBJ1-2	-	TRBV7-2	-	CASSSKGGEGYYGYTF	TGTGCCAGCAGCTCCAAGGGGGGGGAGGGTTACTATGGCTACACCTTC
TRBJ1-5	TRBD1	TRBV11-2	once	CASSEGGGGQPQHF	TGTGCCAGCAGCGAAGGGGGCGGTGGTCAGCCCCAGCATTTT
TRBJ2-7	TRBD2	TRBV4-3	-	CASSQRLREGGEQYF	TGCGCCAGCAGCCAAAGGTTACGGGAGGGCGGGGAGCAGTACTTC
TRBJ1-6	TRBD1	TRBV6-6	-	CASSPGQGRTYNSPLHF	TGTGCCAGCAGTCCCGGACAGGGTCGGACCTATAATTCACCCCTCCACTTT
TRBJ2-7	-	TRBV6-6	-	CASSRDSEQYF	TGTGCCAGCAGTCGGGACTCCGAGCAGTACTTC
TRBJ1-2	-	TRBV4-3	-	CASSQSGVGHYGYTF	TGCGCCAGCAGCCAATCGGGGGTGGGTCACTATGGCTACACCTTC
TRBJ2-1	-	TRBV24-1	-	CATSDTTSPSSYNEQFF	TGTGCCACCAGTGATACAACTAGCCCTAGCTCCTACAATGAGCAGTTCTTC
TRBJ1-3	-	TRBV6-5	-	CASRFTGSGNTIYF	TGTGCCAGCAGATTTACAGGTTCGGGAAACACCATATATTTT
TRBJ2-7	TRBD2	TRBV6-2/TRBV6-3	once	CASSSASGGYEQYF	TGTGCCAGCAGTAGTGCTAGCGGGGGCTACGAGCAGTACTTC
TRBJ2-5	-	TRBV7-8	once	CASSPILIGGGIQETQYF	TGTGCCAGCAGCCCGATCTTAATAGGGGGGGGTATCCAAGAGACCCAGTACTTC